Listed here are 25 T cell receptor beta chains from one sample, sequenced in a study of T-cell reconstitution after alpha-beta-depleted transplantation in children. Unique molecular identifiers were incorporated when the TCRbeta library was constructed. Each CDR3 protein gets one entry after TCRdb re-called the PCR reads with MiXCR. The sample has around 500,000 distinct CDR3 sequences; roughly an eighth are singletons. The source material was PBMCs from the stem cell graft donor, sampled from the stem cell graft. The source is a human donor who donated a stem cell graft to a child with combined immunodeficiency.

V gene TRBV5-1 combines with J gene TRBJ2-1, with 8 bases that match TRBD2. This CDR3 is built from 17 residues. Germline V CDR1 and CDR2: SGHRS, YFSETQ. Trimming removed 0 bases from V and 4 bases from J; junction bases left unmatched: 9. In DNA form, the CDR3 reads TGCGCCAGCAGCTTGGTCCCAGCGGGGGCGGTTTACAATGAGCAGTTCTTC. This gives the protein CASSLVPAGAVYNEQFF.

This clonotype was recorded at least ten times. The chain employs TRBV2 and TRBJ1-5, with D perhaps TRBD1 (5 bases). The CDR3 is made up of 15 amino acids. Germline V gene lookup returns CDR1 SNHLY and CDR2 FYNNEI. The V end lost 3 bases, the J end lost 2 bases, and 11 bases lay between the germline ends. The chain's CDR3 is CASSDRRGGNQPQHF. CDR3 coding DNA: TGTGCCAGCAGTGACCGGAGAGGGGGCAATCAGCCCCAGCATTTT. Looking up the rest from reference TRBV2 and TRBJ1-5 gives the full variable domain: EPEVTQTPSHQVTQMGQEVILRCVPISNHLYFYWYRQILGQKVEFLVSFYNNEISEKSEIFDDQFSVERPDGSNFTLKIRSTKLEDSAMYFCASSDRRGGNQPQHFGDGTRLSIL.

In the case of this clonotype: A much more abundant neighbour one base away suggests this may be a read error. The V call is TRBV24-1, the J call TRBJ2-1; D is possibly TRBD1 or TRBD2 (7 bases each). Germline V gene sequence: CDR1 KGHDR, CDR2 SFDVKD. The CDR3 contains 16 residues. CDR3 sequence: CDTSVRGDYKYNEQFF. CDR3 nucleotides: TGTGACACCAGTGTCAGGGGGGACTATAAATACAATGAGCAGTTCTTC.

The chain joins TRBV6-1 to TRBJ2-5, with a weak D call TRBD2 (5 bases). Germline assignment: CDR1 MNHNS and CDR2 SASEGT. The CDR3 covers 15 residues. V was pared by 1 base and J by 5 bases, with 14 bases between. CDR3 in amino acids: CASSEVEGTHETQYF. The CDR3 nucleotides are TGTGCCAGCAGTGAAGTAGAGGGAACTCACGAGACCCAGTACTTC.

The rearrangement joins TRBV7-2 to TRBJ2-7, with D unclear. V was shortened by 1 base and J by 5 bases, with 12 bases between the two germline ends. CDR1 is SGHTA, CDR2 FQGNSA, per germline. The CDR3 runs 14 residues. The chain's CDR3 is CASSLERVRDEQYF. CDR3 DNA sequence: TGTGCCAGCAGCTTAGAACGGGTTAGAGACGAGCAGTACTTC.

In its sample, this clonotype was seen a few times. The chain uses TRBV4-3 and TRBJ1-1; D not resolved. Trimming took off 0 bases at V and 0 bases at J, with 8 bases between the two ends. The germline gives CDR1 LGHNA, CDR2 YSLEER. This CDR3 contains 15 residues. The CDR3 loop is CASSQDYGVNTEAFF. CDR3 nucleotides: TGCGCCAGCAGCCAAGACTACGGGGTGAACACTGAAGCTTTCTTT.

This clonotype was counted between two and nine times. V and J are TRBV7-9 and TRBJ2-7; 9 bases agree with TRBD1. Trimming removed 0 bases from V and 5 bases from J; junction bases left unmatched: 8. The CDR3 sequence is 16 residues long. CDR1 SEHNR and CDR2 FQNEAQ come from the germline V gene (reference sequence). The CDR3: CASSLAFGTGGDEQYF. CDR3 nucleotide sequence: TGTGCCAGCAGCTTAGCGTTTGGTACAGGGGGCGACGAGCAGTACTTC.

This clonotype showed up just a few times. The chain uses TRBV5-1 and TRBJ2-7, with D tentatively TRBD1 or TRBD2 (7 bases each). Per the germline V gene, CDR1 is SGHRS and CDR2 is YFSETQ. The CDR3 is made up of 14 amino acids. The V end was cut by 4 bases, the J end by 5 bases, with 16 bases between. In DNA form, the CDR3 reads TGCGCCAGCAGCCCGGGGGGACAGTTCGACGAGCAGTACTTC. It yields the protein CASSPGGQFDEQYF. Complete variable domain (other parts from reference TRBV5-1 and TRBJ2-7): KAGVTQTPRYLIKTRGQQVTLSCSPISGHRSVSWYQQTPGQGLQFLFEYFSETQRNKGNFPGRFSGRQFSNSRSEMNVSTLELGDSALYLCASSPGGQFDEQYFGPGTRLTVT.

This clonotype has just a few counts. The chain is built from TRBV29-1 and TRBJ2-7; the match to TRBD1 covers 7 bases. CDR3 length equals 12 residues. Per germline, CDR1 SQVTM and CDR2 ANQGSEA. CDR3 amino acids: CGYRDSYYEQYF. The CDR3 nucleotides read TGCGGGTACAGGGACAGCTACTACGAGCAGTACTTC.

The rearrangement uses TRBV5-6 and TRBJ2-1, with D possibly matching TRBD2 (7 bases). From germline, CDR1 is SGHDT and CDR2 YYEEEE. The V end lost 4 bases, the J end lost 4 bases, and 15 bases lay between the germline ends. CDR3 length equals 15 residues. CDR3 nucleotides: TGTGCCAGCAGCCGTCCGGGGGGCTTATACAATGAGCAGTTCTTC. Amino acid sequence: CASSRPGGLYNEQFF.

This clonotype was seen repeatedly, ten times or more. This chain links TRBV12-3 or TRBV12-4 with TRBJ1-2, with 8 bases lining up with TRBD1. CDR3 size: 15 residues. Trimming removed 5 bases from V and 0 bases from J; junction bases left unmatched: 5. The CDR3 coding sequence is TGTGCCAGCAGTCGTCGACAGGGGCCTAACTATGGCTACACCTTC. This sequence encodes CASSRRQGPNYGYTF.

The V call is TRBV7-9, the J call TRBJ2-5; 12 bases align to TRBD2. The ends lost 5 bases at V and 2 bases at J; junction bases unmatched: 3. Germline values: CDR1 SEHNR, CDR2 FQNEAQ (reference sequence). The CDR3 covers 15 residues. CDR3 sequence (DNA): TGTGCCAGCAGCACCACTAGCGGGAGGCAAGAGACCCAGTACTTC. It encodes CASSTTSGRQETQYF.

The rearrangement joins TRBV6-1 to TRBJ1-1; 8 nucleotides agree with TRBD1. Trimming removed 2 bases from V and 1 base from J; junction bases left unmatched: 6. The CDR3 contains 16 residues. The germline gives CDR1 MNHNS, CDR2 SASEGT. The chain's CDR3 is CASSERTGKPNTEAFF. The CDR3 DNA follows: TGTGCCAGCAGTGAAAGGACAGGGAAACCGAACACTGAAGCTTTCTTT.

This clonotype was seen only a few times. The V call is TRBV28, the J call TRBJ2-3; unclear D gene. The V and J ends lost 0 bases and 5 bases respectively, with 9 bases between them. Germline CDR1 and CDR2: MDHEN and SYDVKM. The CDR3 sequence is 14 residues long. The CDR3 here is CASSLWTGVDTQYF. The DNA for the CDR3 is TGTGCCAGCAGTTTATGGACCGGTGTAGATACGCAGTATTTT.

Many counts were recorded for this clonotype. This rearrangement joins TRBV10-3 to TRBJ2-7; 9 nucleotides match TRBD2. V shed 11 bases, J shed 7 bases, and the junction held 21 bases outside the gene matches. The CDR3 extends over 16 amino acids. CDR1 and CDR2 (germline): ENHRY, SYGVKD. CDR3 loop: CASKPGLADFGEEQYF. The CDR3 nucleotides are TGTGCCTCCAAGCCGGGACTAGCAGACTTCGGGGAAGAGCAGTACTTC.

This clonotype was picked up a small number of times. The J gene is TRBJ2-1, the V gene TRBV7-8, with D perhaps TRBD2 (6 bases). The V gene's germline CDR1 is SGHVS and CDR2 FQNEAQ. This CDR3 is built from 16 residues. The germline V and J ends were trimmed by 5 bases and 6 bases, with 20 bases remaining between them. The CDR3 coding sequence is TGTGCCAGCAGCCTAGGCCCGGGAGTGGCTATCAATGAGCAGTTCTTC. Translation: CASSLGPGVAINEQFF.

The chain combines TRBV12-3 or TRBV12-4 with TRBJ2-7; tentative D call: TRBD1 (5 bases). The CDR3 totals 12 residues. Trimming stripped 4 bases from V and 4 bases from J, with 8 bases between. CDR3 bases: TGTGCCAGCAGTTCAGGGTGGTACGAGCAGTACTTC. Residues: CASSSGWYEQYF.

This clonotype was counted ten times or more. The gene calls are TRBV11-2 and TRBJ2-3, with D hard to call. Looked up from germline, CDR1 is SGHAT and CDR2 is FQNNGV. The CDR3 is 14 amino acids. V gave up 2 bases and J gave up 4 bases, with 10 bases separating them. The CDR3: CASSLFVSSDTQYF. As DNA, the CDR3 is TGTGCCAGCAGCTTATTCGTCAGCTCAGATACGCAGTATTTT.

This clonotype was recorded at least ten times. The CDR3 nucleotides are TGCAGTGCTAGAGATCTTGCGGGAGATCTCCAAGAGACCCAGTACTTC. Translated, it gives CSARDLAGDLQETQYF. The V and J genes are TRBV20-1 and TRBJ2-5; 7 nucleotides match TRBD2. The CDR3 extends over 16 amino acids. The junction had 8 bases not matched to a gene; V was cut back by 0 bases and J by 1 base. Germline CDR1 reads DFQATT; CDR2 reads SNEGSKA (reference sequence).

CDR3 region: CASSQDLKSANTGELFF. The CDR3, as DNA: TGTGCCAGCAGCCAAGATCTTAAGTCCGCGAACACCGGGGAGCTGTTTTTT. The genes are TRBV4-2 and TRBJ2-2; D not certain. Germline V gives CDR1 LGHNA, CDR2 YNFKEQ. The CDR3 totals 17 residues. Trimming removed 0 bases from V and 0 bases from J, with 11 bases in between.

This clonotype occurred many times. This chain connects TRBV7-3 to TRBJ2-6, with D uncertain. V was pared by 5 bases and J by 0 bases, with 5 bases between. In germline, CDR1 is SGHTA, CDR2 FQGTGA. The CDR3 has 14 amino acids. The CDR3 sequence is CASSPRSGANVLTF. DNA of the CDR3: TGTGCCAGCAGCCCCCGCTCTGGGGCCAACGTCCTGACTTTC.

This clonotype was picked up a small number of times. The J gene is TRBJ2-1, the V gene TRBV23-1; 8 positions match TRBD2. TRBV23-1 has ORF status, its function being uncertain. The V segment lost 0 bases and the J segment 8 bases; nucleotides outside the gene matches: 21. CDR3 size: 20 residues. CDR3 in amino acids: CASSQSNLTSALWVEDEQFF. The CDR3 coding sequence is TGCGCCAGCAGTCAATCTAATCTGACTAGCGCCTTATGGGTAGAGGATGAGCAGTTCTTC.

This clonotype was picked up many times. This sequence joins TRBV6-2 or TRBV6-3 and TRBJ2-4, with D perhaps TRBD1 (5 bases). V dropped 3 bases and J dropped 9 bases, with 12 bases sitting between them. Germline CDR1 is MNHEY and CDR2 is SVGEGT. The CDR3 has 13 residues. The CDR3 DNA follows: TGTGCCAGCAGTTATTCAGGGCCAGGCATTCAGTACTTC. Its translation: CASSYSGPGIQYF.

The rearrangement joins TRBV4-3 to TRBJ2-3; tentatively, D is TRBD2 (6 bases). CDR1 and CDR2 (germline): LGHNA, YSLEER. Between the trimmed V and J ends, which lost 4 bases and 3 bases, there was a span of 17 bases. CDR3 length: 16 residues. CDR3 sequence reads: CASSPGQREVTDTQYF. In nucleotides, the CDR3 is TGCGCCAGCAGCCCCGGTCAAAGGGAGGTAACAGATACGCAGTATTTT.

This rearrangement joins TRBV12-3 or TRBV12-4 to TRBJ1-2; D not certain. The CDR3 covers 13 residues. V dropped 3 bases and J dropped 3 bases, with 8 bases sitting between them. The CDR3 nucleotides are TGTGCCAGCAGTTTGTACAGTGACTATGGCTACACCTTC. Protein product: CASSLYSDYGYTF.